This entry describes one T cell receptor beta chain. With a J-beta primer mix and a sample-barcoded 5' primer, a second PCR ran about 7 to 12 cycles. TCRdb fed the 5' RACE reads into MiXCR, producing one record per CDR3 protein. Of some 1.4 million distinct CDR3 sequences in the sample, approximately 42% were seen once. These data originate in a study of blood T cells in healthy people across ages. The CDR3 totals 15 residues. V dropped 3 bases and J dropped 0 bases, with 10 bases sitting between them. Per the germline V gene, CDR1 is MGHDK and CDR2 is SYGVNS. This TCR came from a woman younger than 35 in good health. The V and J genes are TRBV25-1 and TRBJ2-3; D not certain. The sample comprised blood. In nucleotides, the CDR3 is TGTGCCAGCAGTGACACACGCCTTAGCACAGATACGCAGTATTTT. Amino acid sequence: CASSDTRLSTDTQYF.